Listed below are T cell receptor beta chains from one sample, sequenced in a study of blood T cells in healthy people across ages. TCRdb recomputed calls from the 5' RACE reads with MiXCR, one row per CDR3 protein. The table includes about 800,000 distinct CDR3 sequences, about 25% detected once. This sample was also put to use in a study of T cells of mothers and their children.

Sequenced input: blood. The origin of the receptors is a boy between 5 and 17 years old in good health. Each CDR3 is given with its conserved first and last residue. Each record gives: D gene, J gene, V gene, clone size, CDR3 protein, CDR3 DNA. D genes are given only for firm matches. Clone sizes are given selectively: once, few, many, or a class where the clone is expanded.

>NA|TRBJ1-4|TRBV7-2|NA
CASSYVEEKLFF
TGTGCCAGCAGCTATGTGGAGGAAAAACTGTTTTTT
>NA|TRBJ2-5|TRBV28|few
CASSVPGIGETQYF
TGTGCCAGCAGTGTACCCGGGATAGGGGAGACCCAGTACTTC
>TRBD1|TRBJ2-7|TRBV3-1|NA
CASSQVKGQVSYEQYF
TGTGCCAGCAGCCAAGTAAAAGGACAGGTCTCCTACGAGCAGTACTTC
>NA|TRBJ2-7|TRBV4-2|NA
CASSQDELIYEQYF
TGTGCCAGCAGCCAAGATGAACTGATCTACGAGCAGTACTTC
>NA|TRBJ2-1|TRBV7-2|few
CASRPQSSYNEQFF
TGTGCCAGCAGGCCACAAAGCTCCTACAATGAGCAGTTCTTC
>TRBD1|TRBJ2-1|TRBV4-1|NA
CASSQALGQGNYNEQFF
TGCGCCAGCAGCCAAGCCTTGGGACAGGGAAACTACAATGAGCAGTTCTTC
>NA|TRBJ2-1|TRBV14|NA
CASSQVGRSEQFF
TGTGCCAGCAGCCAAGTTGGGCGGAGTGAGCAGTTCTTC
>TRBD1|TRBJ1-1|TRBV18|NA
CASSPTGTGGLNTEAFF
TGTGCCAGCTCACCTACCGGGACAGGGGGCTTGAACACTGAAGCTTTCTTT
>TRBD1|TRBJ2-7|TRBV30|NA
CAWSGPRTGLGEQYF
TGTGCCTGGAGTGGCCCCCGGACAGGGCTGGGGGAGCAGTACTTC
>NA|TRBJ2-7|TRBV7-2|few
CACSLVPGSYEQYF
TGTGCCTGCAGCTTAGTGCCGGGTTCCTACGAGCAGTACTTC
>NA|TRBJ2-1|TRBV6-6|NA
CASTDGEEQFF
TGTGCCAGCACCGACGGGGAGGAGCAGTTCTTC
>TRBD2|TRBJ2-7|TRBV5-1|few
CASRDSGVSYEQYF
TGCGCCAGCAGGGATAGCGGGGTCTCCTACGAGCAGTACTTC
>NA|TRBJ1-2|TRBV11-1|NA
CASSLGGTGTTVNYRYTF
TGTGCCAGCAGCTTAGGCGGAACCGGGACAACTGTTAACTATCGCTACACCTTC
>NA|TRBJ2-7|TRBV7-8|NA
CASSLDVAAYEQYF
TGTGCCAGCAGCTTAGATGTAGCGGCTTACGAGCAGTACTTC
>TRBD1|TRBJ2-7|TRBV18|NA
CASSPWDRSSTYEQYF
TGTGCCAGCTCACCATGGGACAGGTCCTCTACCTACGAGCAGTACTTC
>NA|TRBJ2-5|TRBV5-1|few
CASSLDSHQETRYF
TGCGCCAGCAGCTTGGACAGTCACCAAGAGACCCGGTACTTC
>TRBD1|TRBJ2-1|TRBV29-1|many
CSVDPGTGPNEQFF
TGCAGCGTTGATCCCGGGACAGGTCCTAATGAGCAGTTCTTC
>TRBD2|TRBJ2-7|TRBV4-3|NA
CASSQVASGIYEQYF
TGCGCCAGCAGCCAAGTGGCTAGCGGGATCTACGAGCAGTACTTC
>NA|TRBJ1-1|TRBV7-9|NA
CASSPMDLEAFF
TGTGCCAGCAGCCCCATGGACCTTGAAGCTTTCTTT
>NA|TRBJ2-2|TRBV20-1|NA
CSAADGTGAFTGELFF
TGCAGTGCTGCCGACGGTACGGGGGCCTTCACCGGGGAGCTGTTTTTT
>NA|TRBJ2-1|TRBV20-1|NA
CSASLPTYNEQFF
TGCAGTGCATCACTCCCTACGTACAATGAGCAGTTCTTC
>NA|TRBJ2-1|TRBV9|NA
CASSIRTGGEEQFF
TGTGCCAGCAGCATACGGACGGGTGGCGAGGAGCAGTTCTTC
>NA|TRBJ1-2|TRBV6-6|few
CASGLTYGYTF
TGTGCCAGCGGTCTAACGTATGGCTACACCTTC
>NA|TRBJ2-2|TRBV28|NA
CASRLGLALAGELFF
TGTGCCAGCAGATTGGGGCTAGCGTTAGCCGGGGAGCTGTTTTTT
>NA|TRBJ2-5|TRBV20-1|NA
CSARGGIGGVLRETQYF
TGCAGTGCTAGAGGGGGCATAGGAGGGGTGTTACGAGAGACCCAGTACTTC